This TCR beta chain was captured by sequencing in a study of cytomegalovirus exposure and HLA in healthy donors (dated by TCRdb to between 2016 and 2019). Turning to the overall study: An earlier analysis of approximately 640 of the donors reported approximately 290 Gb of sequence data and about 100 million unique TCR beta sequences from about 179 million T cells. Donor age, sex, ethnicity and CMV serostatus were compiled alongside the repertoire data. In addition to the first cohort of around 670 subjects, a separate validation cohort of approximately 110 different subjects was used. Across approximately 400 genotyped donors of the cohort, an average of about 240,000 unique TCR beta nucleotide sequences per donor were sequenced, and 15% to 20% of those sequences were non-productive. High-throughput TCR immunosequencing, statistical association of individual TCRs with disease status, and machine learning were combined to predict cytomegalovirus infection status. In a later analysis, previously published TCR beta repertoires from 670 or so donors were re-analyzed and high-resolution HLA genotyping was added so that TCR occurrence patterns could be studied. Among the roughly 430 genotyped donors, roughly 80% belonged to the genetic ancestry cluster associated with self-reported Caucasian donors. About five DR-DQ haplotypes were handled as single units for association and clustering, since linkage in the cohort was strong. The number of donors typed differed by locus, with about 620-630 for A, B, C, DRB1 and DQB1, 522 for DQA1, approximately 570 for DPA1, and around 430 for DPB1. In an earlier analysis of roughly 600 of the donors, high-throughput TCR beta sequencing was used to judge whether each TCR beta V gene segment behaved as functional or pseudogenic. Approximately 300 gigabases of sequencing data and approximately 91 million unique TCR sequences made up an early release that covered approximately 650 HLA-typed donors. The later analysis used no new phenotypic data to find candidate immune exposures, relying instead on TCR beta sequences and their occurrence across donors. Genome-wide SNP genotypes for about 60% of the roughly 700 donors were used in a later genetic analysis, which treated that subset as a discovery cohort. The study aimed to test whether cataloging public T cell receptors could reveal signatures of past pathogen exposure. HLA typing included class I and class II loci at four-digit resolution. The study used immunosequencing to profile the T cell repertoires of approximately 650 subjects and linked those repertoires to cytomegalovirus serostatus. All discovery cohort repertoires had been generated using a single sequencing platform.

Remarks on this clone: Its recognized antigen is unknown. Per-base qualities were not stored, and no clone one base away is much larger.

The cohort comprised more than 550 healthy bone marrow donors. Cohort members were all nominally healthy when sampled, although unrecorded immune exposures were likely present. The donor tested CMV seropositive and was one of the 289 seropositive cohort members. A peripheral blood sample was provided by each donor, and peripheral blood mononuclear cells were used for TCR beta sequencing. Genomic DNA extraction from the blood cell samples was performed with the Qiagen DNeasy Blood Extraction Kit. The research as a whole found: A cluster of highly shared sequence variants was judged likely to be a technical artifact of the sequencing pipeline. Because HLA typing was missing for some donors at each locus, association tests included only the typed subset. The authors suggested that the approach could potentially be generalized to other disease states and immunological phenotypes. A further reported finding was that TCR beta sequences accurately predicted the HLA-A and HLA-B alleles for most subjects in the first cohort. The study listed 164 TCR beta chains as associated with cytomegalovirus. In a later analysis, the rate of TCR association differed among HLA loci, with DRB1 alleles having the most associated TCRs and HLA-C alleles having the fewest. In a later analysis, most CMV-associated TCR beta chains were found to appear HLA-restricted, with HLA associations seemingly driven largely by CMV exposure. A later analysis associated 16,951 TCR beta sequences with specific HLA alleles at a false discovery rate of 0.05. In an earlier analysis of roughly 500 of the donors, most TCR beta V segments appeared in productive rearrangements about 90% or about 30% of the time, broadly matching IMGT annotations. Most TCR sequences were seen in very few donors, while some public TCRs were found in many individuals. Assigning TCR associations to individual alleles was difficult when HLA alleles, especially DR and DQ, strongly co-occurred. The only immune exposure information available for the cohort was CMV serostatus. The earlier analysis of approximately 540 of the donors excluded approximately 17 rarely observed V segments, including chromosome 9 orphons, because counts were too low. A later genetic analysis associated a missense DCLRE1C variant with V-gene and J-gene trimming of TCR beta chains, and an independent cohort replicated the association. Several of the top co-occurrence clusters appeared to be linked to parvovirus B19, influenza, CMV and Epstein-Barr virus, according to a later analysis. Correlated functional status among segregating V segments might be attributable to linkage disequilibrium, but an unknown experimental factor could not be ruled out. Compared with equally common non-associated chains, HLA-associated TCR beta chains in a later analysis were more clonally expanded and had lower generation probabilities. This cohort had only TCR beta chains sequenced, and the lack of alpha or paired-chain data limited which features could be detected. The 87-base-pair reads could not distinguish some IMGT-functional V segments, including TRBV6-2 and TRBV6-3, so those segments were excluded. Presence/absence analyses assumed roughly uniform sequencing depth across donors, an assumption that may not hold. Cytomegalovirus status was reported to be diagnosed by the classifier with high specificity and sensitivity in both the original and validation cohorts. A later genetic analysis reported fewer N-insertions in productive TCRs among donors in an Asian-associated ancestry cluster than the roughly 720-donor mean. A few of the identified cytomegalovirus-associated TCR beta chains were confirmed in vitro to be specific for cytomegalovirus antigens.

CDR1 and CDR2 (MGHDK, SYGVNS) derive from the germline V gene. Taken from cysteine to phenylalanine, the CDR3 has 11 residues. The only DNA kept is the CDR3, 33 bases in frame from the first base. The junction carries 5 bases between V and J, which are trimmed by 5 bases and 4 bases respectively. Library prep was done by the immunoSEQ multiplex PCR assay. The multiplex PCR relied on a mix of 60 forward primers for TCR Vbeta segments and 13 reverse primers for TCR Jbeta segments. The CDR3 region of rearranged TCR beta genes was amplified from genomic DNA with a multiplex PCR assay. Amplified TCR beta libraries were sequenced as 87-base-pair reads on the Illumina HiSeq System. Per the original workflow: A later analysis counted approximately 76 million unique TCR beta chains across the 666 repertoires, and 9.5 million to 11 million of these chains were shared by at least two donors. Raw reads were error-corrected and collapsed into unique sequences by a nearest-neighbor algorithm in which closely related sequences were merged to remove PCR and sequencing errors. V, D and J gene segments were assigned by aligning CDR3 sequences to IMGT reference sequences. Each retained sequence needed at least a six-nucleotide match to both a V gene segment and a J gene segment. Rearrangements were called productive when the CDR3 lacked stop codons and stayed in frame with V and J; all others were non-productive. Following IMGT convention, CDR3 was defined as the stretch from the second conserved V-encoded cysteine to the conserved J-encoded phenylalanine. In an earlier analysis of around 600 of the donors, sequences lacking an unambiguous match to a single V gene segment were excluded. In an earlier analysis of almost 600 of the donors, a V segment was called functional when productive rearrangements were above 56.7%, and segregating when the standard deviation between donors exceeded 5%. A statistical classification framework was developed to diagnose cytomegalovirus status using the catalog of TCR beta chain sequences. In a later analysis, TCR nucleotide sequences were compared against IMGT/GENE-DB human TR gene sequences so that V and J genes could be assigned. A later analysis assigned CDR3 sequences and most-parsimonious VDJ recombination scenarios with the TCRdist pipeline. A later analysis defined each TCR beta chain by its CDR3 amino acid sequence plus V-gene family, and excluded reads lacking a unique V-gene family. In a later analysis, several hundred highly shared, low-generation-probability nucleotide sequences were removed to address suspected cross-contamination and a sequencing artifact. For each public chain, a later analysis derived a clonal expansion index from normalized ranks of inferred template counts within each repertoire. Generation probabilities in a later analysis came from a VDJ recombination model fitted to out-of-frame rearrangements, and those results were checked against IGoR. A later analysis scored TCR-TCR, TCR-HLA and TCR-CMV co-occurrence with hypergeometric tests, applying a repertoire-size bias correction to TCR pairs. A later analysis estimated false discovery rates by permuting HLA or CMV assignments 20 times. A later analysis grouped co-occurring TCRs with DBSCAN, adding TCRdist sequence similarity when clustering within HLA-allele-positive subsets. Repertoires with fewer than 30,000 or more than 120,000 public chains, plus five repertoires with anomalous nucleotide sharing, were excluded from co-occurrence clustering. TCRdb took this table from immuneACCESS and kept in-frame rearrangements with V and J called. Such tables lack part of the clones; where checked against another copy, unresolved V genes explain under half of the gap, and the rest is unexplained. From that table come the V and J calls and clone size; the DNA was used to work out D and trimming. The table for this sample lists about 99,000 clones; under 85% of them were counted only once. The top ten clonotypes cover roughly 4% of the sample.

This sequence uses TRBV25-1 and TRBJ2-5; the D segment cannot be called with confidence. The sequencing input was PBMCs. The TCR was taken from a man aged 50 to 59 in good health and CMV-seropositive. In nucleotide form, the sequence is TGTGCCAGCAGTCTGGCAGAGACCCAGTACTTC. It translates to CASSLAETQYF. Reference TRBV25-1 and TRBJ2-5 genes cover what lies past the CDR3, so the full variable domain is EADIYQTPRYLVIGTGKKITLECSQTMGHDKMYWYQQDPGMELHLIHYSYGVNSTEKGDLSSESTVSRIRTEHFPLTLESARPSHTSQYLCASSLAETQYFGPGTRLLVL.